Following are 26 T cell receptor beta chains from one sample sequenced in a study of blood T cell repertoires in COVID-19. Assay used: immunoSEQ multiplex PCR; TCRdb lists only in-frame clones, some missing. The profile covers 120,000 or so clones, with about 79% appearing a single time and 2.3% taken by the ten largest. Sequencing was carried out using peripheral blood. All receptors come from a man in his sixties or seventies with acute or convalescent COVID-19.

This rearrangement joins TRBV13 to TRBJ2-5, with D tentatively TRBD1 (5 bases). The V and J ends lost 5 bases and 2 bases respectively, with 18 bases between them. Germline V gene data show CDR1 as PRHDT and CDR2 as FYEKMQ (reference sequence). CDR3 length: 16 amino acids. CDR3 loop: CASSRTPLALQETQYF. The CDR3 bases are TGTGCCAGCAGCCGGACACCGCTCGCCCTACAAGAGACCCAGTACTTC. Full variable domain (missing parts from reference TRBV13 and TRBJ2-5): AAGVIQSPRHLIKEKRETATLKCYPIPRHDTVYWYQQGPGQDPQFLISFYEKMQSDKGSIPDRFSAQQFSDYHSELNMSSLELGDSALYFCASSRTPLALQETQYFGPGTRLLVL.

The rearrangement links TRBV24-1 to TRBJ2-1, with D perhaps TRBD1 (5 bases). CDR1 is KGHDR, CDR2 SFDVKD, per germline. The CDR3 is 16 amino acids. V lost 3 bases and J lost 9, with 20 bases in between. CDR3 nucleotides: TGTGCCACCAGTGATGCTACAGGCGAGGATTTGGGTGAGCAGTTCTTC. Protein product: CATSDATGEDLGEQFF.

The chain recombines TRBV15 with TRBJ1-2; 7 nucleotides agree with TRBD1. The V and J ends lost 3 bases and 7 bases, in that order; junction bases with no gene match: 11. The CDR3 contains 15 residues. Germline CDR1 LNHNV, CDR2 YYDKDF (reference sequence). CDR3 amino acids: CATSRDERGLGGYTF. The CDR3 bases are TGTGCCACCAGCAGGGATGAGAGGGGGCTTGGTGGCTACACCTTC.

This clone was seen just once. The chain has TRBV11-3 and TRBJ2-6; no reliable D call. From germline, CDR1 is SGHNT and CDR2 YENEEA. The CDR3 sequence is 15 residues long. Trimming removed 1 base from V and 1 base from J, with 5 bases in between. This CDR3 reads CASSLGLSGANVLTF. DNA for the CDR3: TGTGCCAGCAGCTTAGGGCTGTCTGGGGCCAACGTCCTGACTTTC.

To note about this clone: Other nucleotide sequences in the sample specify the same CDR3. This chain connects TRBV7-9 to TRBJ1-5; D may be TRBD1 (6 bases). The CDR3 consists of 13 residues. V lost 1 base and J 7 bases, leaving 8 bases between the germline ends. CDR1 is SEHNR, CDR2 FQNEAQ, per germline (reference sequence). Here the CDR3 reads CASSLEGGQPQHF. Written as DNA, the CDR3 is TGTGCCAGCAGCTTAGAGGGGGGGCAGCCCCAGCATTTT.

J is TRBJ2-2 and V is TRBV27; perhaps TRBD2 as D (5 bases). This CDR3 comprises 17 residues. Germline assignment: CDR1 MNHEY and CDR2 SMNVEV (reference sequence). The ends were cut back, 1 base at V and 6 bases at J, with 18 bases in the middle. The CDR3 DNA sequence: TGTGCCAGCAGTTTATTGCCTAGCTGGGAAAACGCCGGGGAGCTGTTTTTT. Protein product: CASSLLPSWENAGELFF.

This clone occurred a few times. The same CDR3 can be traced to other DNA sequences in this sample. CDR3 coding DNA: TGTGCCAGCAGTTCAGGGATCGGCTATGGCTACACCTTC. It specifies CASSSGIGYGYTF. The chain combines TRBV7-2 with TRBJ1-2, with D maybe TRBD1 (5 bases). In germline, CDR1 is SGHTA, CDR2 FQGNSA. The CDR3 spans 13 residues. Trimming removed 6 bases at V and 4 bases at J, with 12 bases between.

The chain has TRBV19 and TRBJ2-7, with D possibly TRBD1 on 5 matching bases. This CDR3 has 14 amino acids. The V gene's germline CDR1 is LNHDA and CDR2 SQIVND (reference sequence). V lost 5 bases and J 1 base, leaving 12 bases between the germline ends. Here the CDR3 DNA reads TGTGCCAGTAGTCTCAGGGCGAGGTCCTACGAGCAGTACTTC. The encoded protein is CASSLRARSYEQYF.

The gene calls are TRBV11-3 and TRBJ2-7; 10 bases map to TRBD1. Trimming cost V 1 base and J 6 bases; bases outside gene matches: 6. Germline CDR1 and CDR2: SGHNT and YENEEA. The CDR3 sequence is 15 residues long. The CDR3 DNA sequence: TGTGCCAGCAGCTTAGTTTTCGGACAGGGGGGCGAGCAGTACTTC. Its protein is CASSLVFGQGGEQYF.

The chain recombines TRBV2 with TRBJ1-1, with unresolved D. Trimming took off 4 bases at V and 0 bases at J, with 6 bases between the two ends. Germline V lookup: CDR1 SNHLY, CDR2 FYNNEI. The CDR3 spans 13 residues. CDR3 amino acids: CASSGQMNTEAFF. The CDR3 nucleotides read TGTGCCAGCAGTGGGCAAATGAACACTGAAGCTTTCTTT.

The rearrangement links TRBV5-5 to TRBJ2-5; D remains unclear. Trimming took 6 bases from V and 10 from J, leaving 10 bases between them. The CDR3 contains 10 residues. Germline assignment: CDR1 SGHKS and CDR2 YYEKEE (reference sequence). CDR3 sequence reads: CASMPRNQYF. The CDR3 DNA is TGTGCCAGCATGCCGAGAAACCAGTACTTC.

The V gene is TRBV19, the J gene TRBJ2-5; D might be TRBD1 (6 bases). This CDR3 has 15 amino acids. CDR1 and CDR2 (germline): LNHDA, SQIVND (reference sequence). V was shortened by 1 base and J by 2 bases, with 11 bases between the two germline ends. Here the CDR3 reads CASSIVQGLQETQYF. The CDR3 nucleotides are TGTGCCAGTAGTATAGTACAGGGCCTACAAGAGACCCAGTACTTC.

This clone was seen just once. The V gene is TRBV7-2, the J gene TRBJ2-7; 8 bases map to TRBD1. Germline V gene data show CDR1 as SGHTA and CDR2 as FQGNSA. V shed 4 bases and J 4 bases; nucleotides not matched to a gene: 12. This CDR3 spans 16 amino acids. The CDR3 is CASSSRTGSIPYEQYF. The CDR3 DNA follows: TGTGCCAGCAGCTCCCGGACAGGGAGTATCCCTTACGAGCAGTACTTC.

This clone was seen only once. The chain employs TRBV5-1 and TRBJ1-2, with 7 bases identical to TRBD1. J lost 4 bases, V lost 4 bases, and 16 bases had no gene match. The CDR3 has 17 amino acids. CDR1 is SGHRS and CDR2 is YFSETQ in the germline V gene. CDR3 region: CASSLTGNTATGYGYTF. CDR3 DNA sequence: TGCGCCAGCAGCCTGACAGGGAATACGGCGACGGGCTATGGCTACACCTTC.

The genes are TRBV5-8 and TRBJ1-6; D gene ambiguous. This CDR3 is built from 14 residues. Germline V lookup: CDR1 SGHTS, CDR2 YDEGEE. The germline V and J ends were trimmed by 1 base and 7 bases, with 9 bases remaining between them. CDR3: CASSLSRENSPLHF. CDR3 DNA sequence: TGTGCCAGCAGCTTGAGTAGGGAGAATTCACCCCTCCACTTT.

The V and J genes are TRBV19 and TRBJ1-1; D unresolved. The CDR3 runs 14 residues. Trimming took off 1 base at V and 5 bases at J, with 11 bases between the two ends. The germline V gene has CDR1 LNHDA and CDR2 SQIVND (reference sequence). The CDR3 sequence: CASSIGGGRTEAFF. The CDR3 region has the DNA TGTGCCAGTAGTATAGGGGGAGGTCGGACTGAAGCTTTCTTT.

The chain links TRBV19 to TRBJ1-6; D perhaps matches TRBD1 (5 bases). V shed 3 bases and J shed 4 bases, with 10 bases lying between them. The CDR3 contains 15 residues. Germline-derived CDR1 and CDR2 are LNHDA and SQIVND (reference sequence). CDR3 sequence: CASSIGGGYNSPLHF. The CDR3 nucleotides are TGTGCCAGTAGTATCGGGGGTGGATATAATTCACCCCTCCACTTT. The entire variable domain, with the rest obtained from reference TRBV19 and TRBJ1-6, is as follows: DGGITQSPKYLFRKEGQNVTLSCEQNLNHDAMYWYRQDPGQGLRLIYYSQIVNDFQKGDIAEGYSVSREKKESFPLTVTSAQKNPTAFYLCASSIGGGYNSPLHFGNGTRLTVT.

This clone appeared a few times. The rearrangement uses TRBV9 and TRBJ2-3; D is possibly TRBD1 (6 bases). This CDR3 has 16 amino acids. CDR1 is SGDLS, CDR2 YYNGEE, per germline. Between the trimmed V and J ends, which lost 0 bases and 0 bases, there was a span of 11 bases. CDR3 residues: CASSVEWGLSTDTQYF. In DNA, the CDR3 is TGTGCCAGCAGCGTAGAGTGGGGGCTTAGCACAGATACGCAGTATTTT.

The J gene is TRBJ1-1, the V gene TRBV6-6; TRBD1 is a possible D gene (6 bases). V gave up 4 bases and J gave up 1 base, with 10 bases separating them. The CDR3 extends over 14 amino acids. Germline V gene sequence: CDR1 MNHNY, CDR2 SVGAGI (reference sequence). CDR3 amino acids: CASSFPQGNTEAFF. The CDR3, as DNA: TGTGCCAGCAGTTTCCCACAGGGGAACACTGAAGCTTTCTTT.

This clone was detected once. This rearrangement joins TRBV24-1 to TRBJ2-7; 8 positions agree with TRBD1. The junction had 10 bases not matched to a gene; V was cut back by 5 bases and J by 2 bases. This CDR3 spans 16 amino acids. Germline lookup yields CDR1 KGHDR and CDR2 SFDVKD. This CDR3 is CATSVEQGDRPYEQYF. CDR3 in DNA: TGTGCCACCAGTGTCGAACAGGGGGATCGGCCCTACGAGCAGTACTTC.

This clone has just a few counts. The chain carries TRBV7-2 and TRBJ2-3, with TRBD1 matching over 10 bases. The V gene's germline CDR1 is SGHTA and CDR2 FQGNSA. The CDR3 sequence is 16 residues long. J lost 4 bases, V lost 5 bases, and 9 bases had no gene match. The CDR3 sequence: CASSGAGTGVPDTQYF. CDR3 coding DNA: TGTGCCAGCAGCGGGGCCGGGACAGGGGTCCCAGATACGCAGTATTTT.

The chain uses TRBV4-3 and TRBJ2-7; D unclear. Germline V gene lookup returns CDR1 LGHNA and CDR2 YSLEER. V shed 0 bases and J shed 6 bases, with 18 bases lying between them. This CDR3 is 16 amino acids long. This chain's CDR3 is CASSQDWAETPFEQYF. Here the CDR3 DNA reads TGCGCCAGCAGCCAAGATTGGGCCGAGACCCCCTTCGAGCAGTACTTC.

The V call is TRBV6-6, the J call TRBJ2-3; no definite D call. CDR1 is MNHNY, CDR2 SVGAGI, per germline (reference sequence). CDR3 size: 14 residues. Trimming shortened V by 4 bases and J by 0 bases, and 8 bases separated the two germline ends. The CDR3 spells CASSSHQSTDTQYF. CDR3 in DNA: TGTGCCAGCAGTTCGCACCAGAGCACAGATACGCAGTATTTT.

The chain carries TRBV6-1 and TRBJ1-1; 9 nucleotides agree with TRBD1. The CDR3 covers 14 residues. V was pared by 3 bases and J by 5 bases, with 4 bases of the junction left unmatched. CDR1 and CDR2 (germline): MNHNS, SASEGT. CDR3 nucleotide sequence: TGTGCCAGCAGTGATAACAGGGGGCAGACTGAAGCTTTCTTT. This gives the protein CASSDNRGQTEAFF.

The V call is TRBV19, the J call TRBJ1-1; D is undetermined. V lost 7 bases to trimming and J lost 1 base, with 7 bases between them. CDR3 length: 12 amino acids. Germline CDR1 LNHDA, CDR2 SQIVND (reference sequence). In DNA, the CDR3 is TGTGCCAGTAAGGAGCAGAACACTGAAGCTTTCTTT. Translating it yields CASKEQNTEAFF.

This clone was detected only once. CDR3 in DNA: TGTGCCACCAGCAGAGGGGGGGGCTATGGCTACACCTTC. Translated, it gives CATSRGGGYGYTF. V usage is TRBV15 and J usage is TRBJ1-2; perhaps TRBD1 as D (5 bases). This CDR3 has 13 residues. Germline-derived CDR1 and CDR2 are LNHNV and YYDKDF (reference sequence). V was pared by 1 base and J by 4 bases, with 7 bases between. The full variable domain, rest sourced from reference TRBV15 and TRBJ1-2, is DAMVIQNPRYQVTQFGKPVTLSCSQTLNHNVMYWYQQKSSQAPKLLFHYYDKDFNNEADTPDNFQSRRPNTSFCFLDIRSPGLGDTAMYLCATSRGGGYGYTFGSGTRLTVV.